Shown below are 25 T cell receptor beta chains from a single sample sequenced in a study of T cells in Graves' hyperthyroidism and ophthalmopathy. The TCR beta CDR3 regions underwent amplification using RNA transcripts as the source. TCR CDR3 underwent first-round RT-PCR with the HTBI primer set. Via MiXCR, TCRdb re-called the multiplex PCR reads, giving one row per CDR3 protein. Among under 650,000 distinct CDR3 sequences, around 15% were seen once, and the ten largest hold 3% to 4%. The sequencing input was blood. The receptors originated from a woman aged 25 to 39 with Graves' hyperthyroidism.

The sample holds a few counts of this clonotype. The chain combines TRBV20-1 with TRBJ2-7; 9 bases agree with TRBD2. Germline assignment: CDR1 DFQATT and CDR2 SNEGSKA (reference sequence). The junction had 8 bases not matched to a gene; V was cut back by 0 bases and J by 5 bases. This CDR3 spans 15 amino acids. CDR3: CSARDEREAPHEQYF. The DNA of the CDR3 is TGCAGTGCTAGAGATGAGCGGGAGGCCCCCCACGAGCAGTACTTC.

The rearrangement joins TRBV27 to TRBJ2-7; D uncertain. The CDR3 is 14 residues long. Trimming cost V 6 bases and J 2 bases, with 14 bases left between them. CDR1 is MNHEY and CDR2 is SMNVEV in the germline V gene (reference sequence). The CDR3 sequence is CASSQRYNPYEQYF. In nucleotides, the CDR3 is TGTGCCAGCAGCCAAAGGTACAACCCCTACGAGCAGTACTTC.

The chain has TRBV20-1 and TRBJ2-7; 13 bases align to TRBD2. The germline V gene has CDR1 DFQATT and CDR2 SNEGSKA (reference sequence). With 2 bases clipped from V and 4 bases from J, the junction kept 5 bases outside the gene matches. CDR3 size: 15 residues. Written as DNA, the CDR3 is TGCAGTGCTAGAACTACTAGCGGGAGGGCTTACGAGCAGTACTTC. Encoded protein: CSARTTSGRAYEQYF.

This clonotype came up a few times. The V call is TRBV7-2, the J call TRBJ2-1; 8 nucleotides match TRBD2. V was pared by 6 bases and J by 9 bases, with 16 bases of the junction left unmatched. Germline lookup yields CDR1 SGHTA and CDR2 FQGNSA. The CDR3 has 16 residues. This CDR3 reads CASSRGGRLPPGEQFF. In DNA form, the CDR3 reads TGTGCCAGCAGTCGGGGGGGGCGCCTCCCGCCCGGTGAGCAGTTCTTC.

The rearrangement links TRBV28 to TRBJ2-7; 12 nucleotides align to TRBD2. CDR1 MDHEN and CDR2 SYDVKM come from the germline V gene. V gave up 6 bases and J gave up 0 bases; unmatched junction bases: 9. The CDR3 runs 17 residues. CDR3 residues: CASRGPGLAGSSYEQYF. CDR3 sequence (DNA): TGTGCCAGCAGGGGACCGGGACTAGCGGGCAGCTCCTACGAGCAGTACTTC.

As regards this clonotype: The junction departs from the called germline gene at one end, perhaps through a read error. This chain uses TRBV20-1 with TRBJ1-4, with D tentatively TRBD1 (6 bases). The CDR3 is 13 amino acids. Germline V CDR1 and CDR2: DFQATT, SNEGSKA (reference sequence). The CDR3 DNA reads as TGCAGTGCAAGAGGGGGAACTAATGAAAAACTGTTTTTT. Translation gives CSARGGTNEKLFF.

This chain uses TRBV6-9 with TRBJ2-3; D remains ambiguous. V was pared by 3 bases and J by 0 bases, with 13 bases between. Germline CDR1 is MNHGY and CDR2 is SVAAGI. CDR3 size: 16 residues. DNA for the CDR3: TGTGCCAGCAGTTACGACGGGTCCCCAAGCACAGATACGCAGTATTTT. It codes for CASSYDGSPSTDTQYF.

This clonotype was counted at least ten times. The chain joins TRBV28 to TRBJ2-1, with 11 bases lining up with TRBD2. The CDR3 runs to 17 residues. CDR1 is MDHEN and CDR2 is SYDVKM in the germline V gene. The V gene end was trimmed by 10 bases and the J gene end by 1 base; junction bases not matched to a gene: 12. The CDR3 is CAIISGRARKSYNEQFF. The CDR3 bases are TGTGCCATCATTAGCGGGAGGGCCCGGAAATCCTACAATGAGCAGTTCTTC.

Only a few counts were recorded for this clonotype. The CDR3 DNA reads TGTGCCAGCAGTCTCGCCGGGACTAAAGGAGGCTACACCTTC. Encoded protein: CASSLAGTKGGYTF. The chain has TRBV28 and TRBJ1-2; TRBD1 is a possible D gene (5 bases). Germline V gives CDR1 MDHEN, CDR2 SYDVKM. The V end was cut by 5 bases, the J end by 8 bases, with 18 bases between. The CDR3 is 14 amino acids.

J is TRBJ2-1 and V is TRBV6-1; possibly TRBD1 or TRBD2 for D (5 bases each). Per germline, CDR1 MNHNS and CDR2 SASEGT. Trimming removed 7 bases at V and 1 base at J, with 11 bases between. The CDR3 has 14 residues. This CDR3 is CASNQGGSYNEQFF. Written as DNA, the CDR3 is TGTGCCAGCAATCAGGGCGGGTCCTACAATGAGCAGTTCTTC.

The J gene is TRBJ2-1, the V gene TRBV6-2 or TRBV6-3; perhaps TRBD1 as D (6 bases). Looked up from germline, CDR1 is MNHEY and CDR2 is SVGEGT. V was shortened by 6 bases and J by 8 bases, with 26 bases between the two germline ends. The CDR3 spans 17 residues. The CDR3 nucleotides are TGTGCCAGCAGACCCCAAATAGACAGGACCTACGCCCATGAGCAGTTCTTC. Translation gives CASRPQIDRTYAHEQFF.

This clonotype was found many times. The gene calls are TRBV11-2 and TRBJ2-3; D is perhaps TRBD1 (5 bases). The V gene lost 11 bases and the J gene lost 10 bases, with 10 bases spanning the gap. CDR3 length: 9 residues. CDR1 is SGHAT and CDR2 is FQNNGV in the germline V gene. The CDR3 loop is CAAGYPQYF. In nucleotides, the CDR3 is TGTGCCGCAGGGTACCCGCAGTATTTT.

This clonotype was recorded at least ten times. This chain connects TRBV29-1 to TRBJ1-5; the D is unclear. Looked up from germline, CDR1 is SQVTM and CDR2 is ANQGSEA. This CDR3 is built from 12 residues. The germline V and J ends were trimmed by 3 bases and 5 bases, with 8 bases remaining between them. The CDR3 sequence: CSVEEGDQPQHF. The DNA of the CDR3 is TGCAGCGTTGAGGAGGGAGATCAGCCCCAGCATTTT. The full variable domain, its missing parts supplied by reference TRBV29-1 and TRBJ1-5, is SAVISQKPSRDICQRGTSLTIQCQVDSQVTMMFWYRQQPGQSLTLIATANQGSEATYESGFVIDKFPISRPNLTFSTLTVSNMSPEDSSIYLCSVEEGDQPQHFGDGTRLSIL.

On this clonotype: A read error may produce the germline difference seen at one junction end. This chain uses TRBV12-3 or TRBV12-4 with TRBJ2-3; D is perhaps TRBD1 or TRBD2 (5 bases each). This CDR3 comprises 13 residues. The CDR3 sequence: CAGSLGTADTQYF. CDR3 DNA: TGTGCCGGCAGTTTGGGGACGGCAGATACGCAGTATTTT.

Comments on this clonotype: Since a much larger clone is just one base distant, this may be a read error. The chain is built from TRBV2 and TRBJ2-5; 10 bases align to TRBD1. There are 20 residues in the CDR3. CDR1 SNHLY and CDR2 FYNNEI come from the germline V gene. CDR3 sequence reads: CASSDPNPGQGEYSQETQCF. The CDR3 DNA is TGTGCCAGCAGTGATCCTAATCCAGGACAGGGGGAATACTCCCAAGAGACCCAGTGCTTC. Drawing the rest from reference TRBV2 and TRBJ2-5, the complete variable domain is EPEVTQTPSHQVTQMGQEVILRCVPISNHLYFYWYRQILGQKVEFLVSFYNNEISEKSEIFDDQFSVERPDGSNFTLKIRSTKLEDSAMYFCASSDPNPGQGEYSQETQCFGPGTRLLVL.

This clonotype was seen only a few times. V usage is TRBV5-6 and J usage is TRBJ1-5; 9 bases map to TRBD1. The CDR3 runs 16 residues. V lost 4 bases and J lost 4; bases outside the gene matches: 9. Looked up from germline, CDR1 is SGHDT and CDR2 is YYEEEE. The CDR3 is CASSVNRGRWNQPQHF. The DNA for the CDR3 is TGTGCCAGCAGCGTCAACAGGGGGCGTTGGAATCAGCCCCAGCATTTT.

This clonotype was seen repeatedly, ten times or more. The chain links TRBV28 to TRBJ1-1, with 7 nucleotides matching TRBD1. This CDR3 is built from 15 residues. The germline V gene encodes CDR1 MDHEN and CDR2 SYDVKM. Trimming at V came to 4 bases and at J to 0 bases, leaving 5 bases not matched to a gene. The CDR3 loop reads CASSSPRGMNTEAFF. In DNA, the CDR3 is TGTGCCAGCAGTTCTCCCAGGGGGATGAACACTGAAGCTTTCTTT.

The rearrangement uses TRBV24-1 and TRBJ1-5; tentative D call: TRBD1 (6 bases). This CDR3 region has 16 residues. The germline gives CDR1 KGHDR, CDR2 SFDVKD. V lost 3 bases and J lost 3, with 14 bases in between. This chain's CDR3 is CATSDGGGSINQPQHF. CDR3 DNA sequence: TGTGCCACCAGTGATGGAGGGGGGTCTATCAATCAGCCCCAGCATTTT.

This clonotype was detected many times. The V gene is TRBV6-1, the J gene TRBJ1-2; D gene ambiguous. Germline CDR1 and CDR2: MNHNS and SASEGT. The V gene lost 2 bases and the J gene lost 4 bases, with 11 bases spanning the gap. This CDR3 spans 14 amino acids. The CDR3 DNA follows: TGTGCCAGCAGTGAAAAGAGGGCAGTCTATGGCTACACCTTC. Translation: CASSEKRAVYGYTF.

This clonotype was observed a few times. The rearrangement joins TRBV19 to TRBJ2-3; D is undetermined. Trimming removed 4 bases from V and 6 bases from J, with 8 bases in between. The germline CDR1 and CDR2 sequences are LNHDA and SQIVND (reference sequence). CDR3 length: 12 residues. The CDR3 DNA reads TGTGCCAGTAGTACTAGTTTGGATACGCAGTATTTT. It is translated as CASSTSLDTQYF.

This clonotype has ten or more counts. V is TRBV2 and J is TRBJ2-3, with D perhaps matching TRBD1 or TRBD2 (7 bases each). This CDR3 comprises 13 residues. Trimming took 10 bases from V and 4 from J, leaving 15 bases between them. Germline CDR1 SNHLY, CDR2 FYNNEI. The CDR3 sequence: CATGGGGADTQYF. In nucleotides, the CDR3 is TGTGCCACCGGGGGAGGGGGCGCAGATACGCAGTATTTT.

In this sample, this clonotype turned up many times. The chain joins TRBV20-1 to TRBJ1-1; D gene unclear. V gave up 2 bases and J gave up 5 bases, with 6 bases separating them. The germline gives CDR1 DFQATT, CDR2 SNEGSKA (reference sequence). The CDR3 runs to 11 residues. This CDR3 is CSARLWTEAFF. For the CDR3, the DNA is TGCAGTGCTAGATTGTGGACTGAAGCTTTCTTT.

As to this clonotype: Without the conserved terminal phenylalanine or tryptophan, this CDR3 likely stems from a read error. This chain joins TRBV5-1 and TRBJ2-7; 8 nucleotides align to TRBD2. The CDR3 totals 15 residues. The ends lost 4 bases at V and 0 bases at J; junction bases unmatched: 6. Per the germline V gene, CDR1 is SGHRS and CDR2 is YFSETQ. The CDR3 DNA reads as TGCGCCAGCAGCCCATTAGCGGGGAGCTCCTACGAGCAGTACCTC. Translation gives CASSPLAGSSYEQYL.

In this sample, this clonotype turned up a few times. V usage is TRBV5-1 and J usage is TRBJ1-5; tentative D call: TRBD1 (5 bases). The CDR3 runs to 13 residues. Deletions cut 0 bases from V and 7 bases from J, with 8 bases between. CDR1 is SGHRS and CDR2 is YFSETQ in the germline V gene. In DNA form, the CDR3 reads TGCGCCAGCAGCTTGGGGGGGAAGCAGCCCCAGCATTTT. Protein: CASSLGGKQPQHF.

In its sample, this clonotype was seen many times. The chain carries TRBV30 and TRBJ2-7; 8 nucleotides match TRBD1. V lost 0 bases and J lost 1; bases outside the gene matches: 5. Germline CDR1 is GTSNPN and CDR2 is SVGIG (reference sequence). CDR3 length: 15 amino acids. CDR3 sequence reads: CAWSVAGQASYEQYF. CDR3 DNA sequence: TGTGCCTGGAGTGTGGCGGGACAGGCATCCTACGAGCAGTACTTC.